One and the same sample provided the 5 T cell receptor beta chains below, sequenced in a study of blood T cell repertoires in COVID-19. Sequencing was performed with immunoSEQ multiplex PCR; in TCRdb, only in-frame clones are kept and a portion is missing. The sample consists of 200,000 to 300,000 clones, just under 90% of them appearing once. Sequencing input: peripheral blood. These receptors came from a woman aged 40 to 50 with acute or convalescent COVID-19.

The chain combines TRBV11-2 with TRBJ1-4; 8 positions agree with TRBD1. The CDR3 runs to 15 residues. Trimming took 5 bases from V and 5 from J; bases not matched to a gene: 7. Germline CDR1 is SGHAT and CDR2 is FQNNGV. The CDR3 is CASSQTGGGNEKLFF. For the CDR3, the DNA is TGTGCCAGCAGCCAAACAGGGGGGGGAAATGAAAAACTGTTTTTT.

The chain uses TRBV2 and TRBJ1-5; TRBD1 might be the D (6 bases). V shed 8 bases and J shed 3 bases, with 8 bases lying between them. Looked up from germline, CDR1 is SNHLY and CDR2 is FYNNEI. This CDR3 is built from 12 residues. The CDR3 spells CASGTPNQPQHF. The CDR3 nucleotides read TGTGCCAGCGGGACACCCAATCAGCCCCAGCATTTT.

The gene calls are TRBV23-1 and TRBJ1-4, with D possibly TRBD1 on 5 matching bases. TRBV23-1 is an ORF; its function is uncertain. The CDR3 runs to 16 residues. Deletions cut 0 bases from V and 5 bases from J, with 13 bases between. The CDR3 region is CASSQSRGAGNEKLFF. CDR3 sequence (DNA): TGCGCCAGCAGTCAATCAAGGGGCGCGGGGAATGAAAAACTGTTTTTT.

This chain uses TRBV5-1 with TRBJ2-3; D is unclear. The V and J ends lost 0 bases and 2 bases respectively, with 7 bases between them. Germline V gene data show CDR1 as SGHRS and CDR2 as YFSETQ. This CDR3 comprises 14 residues. CDR3 in amino acids: CASSLGQYTDTQYF. The CDR3, as DNA: TGCGCCAGCAGCTTGGGCCAGTACACAGATACGCAGTATTTT.

This clone was detected only once. This chain connects TRBV18 to TRBJ2-5, with 9 bases identical to TRBD1. The V gene's germline CDR1 is KGHSH and CDR2 LQKENI. Trimming at V came to 6 bases and at J to 7 bases, leaving 9 bases not matched to a gene. This CDR3 is built from 14 residues. This CDR3 is CASSERQGEGTQYF. Written as DNA, the CDR3 is TGTGCCAGCTCCGAGAGACAGGGGGAAGGGACCCAGTACTTC.